Sequencing of this TCR beta chain was carried out in a study of blood T cells in healthy people across ages. The second PCR ran roughly 6 to 11 cycles with a sample-barcoded 5' primer and J-beta primers. TCRdb independently ran MiXCR on the 5' RACE reads; one entry per CDR3 protein. There are 700,000 to 950,000 distinct CDR3 sequences in the sample; roughly 64% occur only once, and around 22% lies in the top ten. The CDR3 contains 13 residues. Trimming cost V 5 bases and J 6 bases, with 17 bases left between them. Germline V gene sequence: CDR1 DFQATT, CDR2 SNEGSKA (reference sequence). This clonotype was recorded a few times.

The receptor was derived from a man in his thirties or forties in good health. The chain couples TRBV20-1 to TRBJ2-7, with D possibly being TRBD2 (5 bases). Sequencing was carried out using blood. Here the CDR3 DNA reads TGCAGTGCTGGGCGGCGTCTAGCCCCCGAGCAGTACTTC. Protein product: CSAGRRLAPEQYF.